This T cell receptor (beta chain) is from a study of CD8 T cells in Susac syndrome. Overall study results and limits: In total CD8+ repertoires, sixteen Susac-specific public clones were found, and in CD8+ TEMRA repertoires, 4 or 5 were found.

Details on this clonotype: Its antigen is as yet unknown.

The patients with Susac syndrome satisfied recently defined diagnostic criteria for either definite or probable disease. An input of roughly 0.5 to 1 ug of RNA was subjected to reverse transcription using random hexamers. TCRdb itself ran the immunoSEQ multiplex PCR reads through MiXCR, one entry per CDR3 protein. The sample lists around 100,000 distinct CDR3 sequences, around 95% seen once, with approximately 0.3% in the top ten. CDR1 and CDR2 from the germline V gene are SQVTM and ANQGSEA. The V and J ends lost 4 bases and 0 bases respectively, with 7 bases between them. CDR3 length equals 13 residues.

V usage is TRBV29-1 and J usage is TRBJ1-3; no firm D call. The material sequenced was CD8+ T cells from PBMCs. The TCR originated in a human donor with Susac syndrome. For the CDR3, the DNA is TGCAGCGTTGGTGAATTCTCTGGAAACACCATATATTTT. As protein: CSVGEFSGNTIYF. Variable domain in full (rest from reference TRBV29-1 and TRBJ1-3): SAVISQKPSRDICQRGTSLTIQCQVDSQVTMMFWYRQQPGQSLTLIATANQGSEATYESGFVIDKFPISRPNLTFSTLTVSNMSPEDSSIYLCSVGEFSGNTIYFGEGSWLTVV.